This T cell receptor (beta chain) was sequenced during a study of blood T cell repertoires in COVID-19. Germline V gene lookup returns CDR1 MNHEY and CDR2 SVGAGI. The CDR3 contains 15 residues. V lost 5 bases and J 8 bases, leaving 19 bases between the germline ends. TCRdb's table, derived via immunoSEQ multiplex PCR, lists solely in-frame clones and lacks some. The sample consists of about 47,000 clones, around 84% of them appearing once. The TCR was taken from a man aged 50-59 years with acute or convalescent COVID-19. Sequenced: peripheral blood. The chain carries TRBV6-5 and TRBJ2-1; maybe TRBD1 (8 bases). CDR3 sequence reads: CASSTPWTGRDEQFF. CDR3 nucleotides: TGTGCCAGCAGTACACCCTGGACAGGGAGGGATGAGCAGTTCTTC.